These 6 T cell receptor beta chains were all obtained from the same sample, sequenced in a study of T cell changes during pregnancy in multiple sclerosis. Some clones are missing from TCRdb's copy, which holds only in-frame ones; the method was immunoSEQ multiplex PCR. The sample includes about 34,000 clones, roughly 89% seen only once; the top ten take around 3.4%. The sequences come from CD8+ T cells from peripheral blood mononuclear cells, collected in the third trimester of pregnancy. All receptors derive from a female donor with multiple sclerosis, enrolled in a pregnancy study.

This clone was observed a single time. The chain combines TRBV19 with TRBJ1-1, with unresolved D. There are 13 residues in the CDR3. CDR1 and CDR2 from the germline V gene are LNHDA and SQIVND (reference sequence). V was clipped by 3 bases and J by 6 bases, with 11 bases between them. CDR3 region: CASSISSGSEAFF. In nucleotides, the CDR3 is TGTGCCAGTAGTATCAGTTCGGGGTCTGAAGCTTTCTTT. Looking up the rest from reference TRBV19 and TRBJ1-1 gives the full variable domain: DGGITQSPKYLFRKEGQNVTLSCEQNLNHDAMYWYRQDPGQGLRLIYYSQIVNDFQKGDIAEGYSVSREKKESFPLTVTSAQKNPTAFYLCASSISSGSEAFFGQGTRLTVV.

The genes are TRBV9 and TRBJ2-2, with D maybe TRBD1 (6 bases). The germline V and J ends were trimmed by 4 bases and 0 bases, with 10 bases remaining between them. The germline V gene has CDR1 SGDLS and CDR2 YYNGEE. The CDR3 totals 15 residues. For the CDR3, the DNA is TGTGCCAGCAGCCCAGAGGGGGCGAACACCGGGGAGCTGTTTTTT. It codes for CASSPEGANTGELFF.

The chain is built from TRBV5-4 and TRBJ1-4; TRBD1 agrees at 9 bases. With V trimmed by 4 bases and J by 7 bases, 14 bases remained unmatched. Germline V gene sequence: CDR1 SGHNT, CDR2 YYREEE (reference sequence). CDR3 length: 17 amino acids. The DNA for the CDR3 is TGTGCCAGCAGCCAAGAAGAGGGGGGACAGGGCCGTGAAAAACTGTTTTTT. Translated, it gives CASSQEEGGQGREKLFF.

The rearrangement joins TRBV9 to TRBJ2-5; D may be TRBD2 (6 bases). Germline V CDR1 and CDR2: SGDLS, YYNGEE. This CDR3 comprises 13 residues. V dropped 3 bases and J dropped 4 bases, with 10 bases sitting between them. The CDR3: CASSAFGGETQYF. CDR3 nucleotide sequence: TGTGCCAGCAGCGCCTTCGGGGGAGAGACCCAGTACTTC.

This chain joins TRBV19 and TRBJ1-2, with TRBD1 matching over 7 bases. J gave up 5 bases and V 5 bases, and 5 bases lay outside the gene matches. The CDR3 contains 13 residues. The germline V gene has CDR1 LNHDA and CDR2 SQIVND (reference sequence). The CDR3 DNA is TGTGCCAGTAGTCCGGGGACAGCTTATGGCTACACCTTC. It encodes CASSPGTAYGYTF.

The chain joins TRBV5-6 to TRBJ1-2; 7 bases map to TRBD1. Unmatched junction bases numbered 2, after V lost 0 bases and J lost 0 bases. Germline assignment: CDR1 SGHDT and CDR2 YYEEEE. This CDR3 is 15 amino acids long. CDR3 DNA sequence: TGTGCCAGCAGCTTGGGGACAGGAGCTAACTATGGCTACACCTTC. It codes for CASSLGTGANYGYTF. The full variable domain, in which reference TRBV5-6 and TRBJ1-2 provide the parts outside the CDR3, is DAGVTQSPTHLIKTRGQQVTLRCSPKSGHDTVSWYQQALGQGPQFIFQYYEEEERQRGNFPDRFSGHQFPNYSSELNVNALLLGDSALYLCASSLGTGANYGYTFGSGTRLTVV.